What follows describes a single T cell receptor beta chain. Next came a second PCR, run for roughly 7 to 12 cycles, which used a sample-barcoded 5' primer along with a J-beta primer mix. TCRdb re-derived calls from the 5' RACE reads in MiXCR, one entry per CDR3 protein. The sample gives about 800,000 distinct CDR3 sequences, 20% to 30% of which show up once; 3% to 4% is in the top ten. This sample was taken from a study of blood T cells in healthy people across ages. CDR1 and CDR2 (germline): SGHTA, FQGNSA. This CDR3 has 15 amino acids. Trimming stripped 2 bases from V and 1 base from J, with 12 bases between. This same sample was also taken into another study, of T cells of mothers and their children.

The chain combines TRBV7-2 with TRBJ2-7; possible D gene TRBD2, 6 bases. This sequence was found in a boy younger than 18 in good health. The material sequenced was blood. CDR3 nucleotides: TGTGCCAGCAGCTTAAGGGTGCGGGGATCCTACGAGCAGTACTTC. Translating gives CASSLRVRGSYEQYF.